This record concerns one TCR beta chain sequence. As handled by the study authors: Quantification of nucleated cells was approximated via reference gene primer amplification. Profiling relied on immunoSEQ multiplex PCR, and the TCRdb table lists in-frame clones only, not all of them. The D gene and trimming were derived from the DNA, and the V and J assignments and clone size from that table. The sample consists of 180,000 or so clones, approximately 88% of them appearing once. These data belong to a study of blood T cell repertoires in COVID-19. V lost 4 bases, J lost 0 bases, and 3 bases lay in between. Per germline, CDR1 MNHNY and CDR2 SVGAGI (reference sequence). The CDR3 runs 12 residues.

Sequencing was done on a sample of peripheral blood. The clonotype comes from a woman in her twenties or thirties with acute or convalescent COVID-19. The chain uses TRBV6-6 and TRBJ1-1; D not certain. Here the CDR3 DNA reads TGTGCCAGCAGTTCGGTGAACACTGAAGCTTTCTTT. This gives the protein CASSSVNTEAFF.